A single sample gave rise to the 30 T cell receptor beta chains below, sequenced in a study of blood T cell repertoires in COVID-19. The repertoire was sequenced with immunoSEQ multiplex PCR; TCRdb's copy has only in-frame clones and lacks some. The sample yields about 56,000 clones, roughly nine tenths seen once. Sequences were obtained from peripheral blood. These receptors originate from a woman aged 55-75 years with COVID-19, enrolled during active disease.

This chain connects TRBV9 to TRBJ1-2; 12 positions agree with TRBD1. V lost 3 bases and J lost 7; bases outside the gene matches: 7. The germline CDR1 and CDR2 sequences are SGDLS and YYNGEE. The CDR3 loop spans 15 amino acids. CDR3 region: CASSAGTGGAFGYTF. CDR3 coding DNA: TGTGCCAGCAGCGCAGGGACAGGGGGCGCGTTTGGCTACACCTTC.

This rearrangement joins TRBV29-1 to TRBJ1-2; D remains ambiguous. The CDR3 loop spans 12 amino acids. Germline CDR1 is SQVTM and CDR2 is ANQGSEA. Trimming shortened V by 1 base and J by 6 bases, and 9 bases separated the two germline ends. The CDR3 region is CSVEGDYDGYTF. The CDR3 DNA sequence: TGCAGCGTTGAAGGCGACTATGATGGCTACACCTTC.

V gene TRBV4-1 combines with J gene TRBJ2-7; 7 bases match TRBD1. After removal of 1 base from V and 2 bases from J, the junction contained 8 bases not matched to a gene. CDR1 is MGHRA and CDR2 is YSYEKL in the germline V gene. The CDR3 contains 16 residues. CDR3 amino acids: CASSQGILQGAYEQYF. The CDR3 nucleotides are TGCGCCAGCAGCCAAGGTATTCTTCAGGGGGCCTACGAGCAGTACTTC.

This clone came up once. V is TRBV19 and J is TRBJ1-5; D remains ambiguous. Germline lookup yields CDR1 LNHDA and CDR2 SQIVND (reference sequence). The ends were cut back, 3 bases at V and 3 bases at J, with 9 bases in the middle. The CDR3 is 14 amino acids. The CDR3 bases are TGTGCCAGTAGTATCAACCAGGACAATCAGCCCCAGCATTTT. It translates to CASSINQDNQPQHF.

The chain combines TRBV30 with TRBJ2-3; D gene ambiguous. The V end was cut by 3 bases, the J end by 6 bases, with 7 bases between. CDR1 is GTSNPN, CDR2 SVGIG, per germline (reference sequence). The CDR3 has 11 amino acids. The CDR3 region has the DNA TGTGCCTGGAGCGTCGGGGATACGCAGTATTTT. Its translation: CAWSVGDTQYF.

The chain has TRBV15 and TRBJ2-1; D is undetermined. CDR1 and CDR2 from the germline V gene are LNHNV and YYDKDF (reference sequence). This CDR3 has 16 amino acids. The V gene lost 1 base and the J gene lost 0 bases, with 10 bases spanning the gap. The CDR3 reads CATSRVGDSSYNEQFF. The CDR3 coding sequence is TGTGCCACCAGCAGAGTCGGAGACTCCTCCTACAATGAGCAGTTCTTC.

The V and J genes are TRBV29-1 and TRBJ2-7; 8 bases align to TRBD2. V shed 1 base, J shed 0 bases, and the junction held 2 bases outside the gene matches. Germline V gives CDR1 SQVTM, CDR2 ANQGSEA. This CDR3 has 14 residues. This CDR3 is CSVEVTSDSYEQYF. CDR3 coding DNA: TGCAGCGTTGAAGTGACTAGCGACTCCTACGAGCAGTACTTC.

This clone was observed a single time. CDR3 sequence (DNA): TGTGCCAGCAGCCGTGGACTAGCGGACGGCACAGATACGCAGTATTTT. Amino acid sequence: CASSRGLADGTDTQYF. The V and J genes are TRBV7-7 and TRBJ2-3; TRBD2 matches at 10 bases. Trimming at V came to 5 bases and at J to 1 base, leaving 6 bases not matched to a gene. This CDR3 contains 16 residues. Germline CDR1 and CDR2: SSHAT and FNYEAQ (reference sequence).

V and J are TRBV18 and TRBJ2-1; D possibly corresponds to TRBD1 (6 bases). V was cut by 2 bases and J by 5 bases, with 13 bases left in between. Germline values: CDR1 KGHSH, CDR2 LQKENI. The CDR3 is 15 residues long. The CDR3 DNA follows: TGTGCCAGCTCACCAAGCGGACAGTTCGACAATGAGCAGTTCTTC. Translation gives CASSPSGQFDNEQFF.

V gene TRBV19 combines with J gene TRBJ1-5; 9 bases are a match to TRBD1. Per germline, CDR1 LNHDA and CDR2 SQIVND (reference sequence). The trim removed 6 bases at V and 2 bases at J, leaving 8 bases unmatched. The CDR3 spans 16 residues. The CDR3 region is CASRPQGAVGNQPQHF. The CDR3 nucleotides are TGTGCCAGTAGACCACAGGGGGCAGTTGGCAATCAGCCCCAGCATTTT. Based on the CDR3 plus reference TRBV19 and TRBJ1-5, the full variable domain is DGGITQSPKYLFRKEGQNVTLSCEQNLNHDAMYWYRQDPGQGLRLIYYSQIVNDFQKGDIAEGYSVSREKKESFPLTVTSAQKNPTAFYLCASRPQGAVGNQPQHFGDGTRLSIL.

About this clone itself: The junction does not match germline at one end; this may be a read error. V is TRBV7-2 and J is TRBJ2-1; 11 nucleotides line up with TRBD2. The germline CDR1 and CDR2 sequences are SGHTA and FQGNSA. The CDR3 is 15 amino acids. The CDR3 loop is CASRLAGGLYNEQFF. In nucleotides, the CDR3 is TGTGCCAGCAGGTTAGCGGGGGGGCTTTACAATGAGCAGTTCTTC.

As DNA, the CDR3 is TGTGCCAGCAGCTCAGTCGATACCAACACCGGGGAGCTGTTTTTT. This codes for CASSSVDTNTGELFF. The J gene is TRBJ2-2, the V gene TRBV7-9; D not certain. Germline V CDR1 and CDR2: SEHNR, FQNEAQ (reference sequence). This CDR3 contains 15 residues. The germline V and J ends were trimmed by 4 bases and 2 bases, with 11 bases remaining between them.

The chain joins TRBV20-1 to TRBJ1-2; D not certain. Germline assignment: CDR1 DFQATT and CDR2 SNEGSKA (reference sequence). The CDR3 length is 12 residues. Trimming removed 6 bases at V and 3 bases at J, with 11 bases between. CDR3 sequence: CSASSSDYGYTF. The CDR3 bases are TGCAGTGCGAGTAGTTCGGACTATGGCTACACCTTC.

The chain combines TRBV15 with TRBJ2-7, with 8 bases lining up with TRBD2. The ends lost 4 bases at V and 4 bases at J; junction bases unmatched: 12. The CDR3 consists of 16 residues. The germline V gene has CDR1 LNHNV and CDR2 YYDKDF (reference sequence). CDR3 sequence (DNA): TGTGCCACCAGCACCTTCGCGGGGGGTCGGGTGTACGAGCAGTACTTC. This encodes CATSTFAGGRVYEQYF.

V and J are TRBV3-1 (or the pseudogene TRBV3-2) and TRBJ1-1; D remains unclear. This CDR3 spans 14 amino acids. Germline assignment: CDR1 LGHDT and CDR2 YNNKEL (reference sequence). The V end lost 8 bases, the J end lost 5 bases, and 18 bases lay between the germline ends. DNA of the CDR3: TGTGCCAGCCGGCGGGGAGTCGCAGAGACTGAAGCTTTCTTT. This codes for CASRRGVAETEAFF.

V gene TRBV4-1 combines with J gene TRBJ2-7; 9 bases fit TRBD1. J gave up 6 bases and V 3 bases, and 6 bases lay outside the gene matches. The germline V gene has CDR1 MGHRA and CDR2 YSYEKL. CDR3 length: 14 residues. CDR3 loop: CASSQGQGTREQYF. DNA for the CDR3: TGCGCCAGCAGCCAGGGACAGGGAACTCGCGAGCAGTACTTC.

CDR3 amino acids: CASTQNGGGTPKETQYF. CDR3 DNA sequence: TGTGCCAGCACCCAAAACGGCGGAGGGACCCCCAAAGAGACCCAGTACTTC. The chain has TRBV28 and TRBJ2-5; D may be TRBD2 (6 bases). Per germline, CDR1 MDHEN and CDR2 SYDVKM. The germline V and J ends were trimmed by 7 bases and 3 bases, with 24 bases remaining between them. This CDR3 region has 17 residues.

The rearrangement links TRBV4-1 to TRBJ1-5; D call uncertain. V shed 1 base and J shed 0 bases, with 7 bases lying between them. The CDR3 is 15 amino acids. From germline, CDR1 is MGHRA and CDR2 YSYEKL. CDR3 protein: CASSQGQFSNQPQHF. Written as DNA, the CDR3 is TGCGCCAGCAGCCAAGGGCAGTTTAGCAATCAGCCCCAGCATTTT.

The chain has TRBV7-9 and TRBJ2-5; 8 bases line up with TRBD2. From germline, CDR1 is SEHNR and CDR2 FQNEAQ (reference sequence). This CDR3 region has 17 residues. V shed 3 bases and J 0 bases; nucleotides not matched to a gene: 9. Here the CDR3 reads CASSFGSSGTYQETQYF. The CDR3 DNA reads as TGTGCCAGCAGCTTTGGGAGTAGCGGGACCTACCAAGAGACCCAGTACTTC.

V is TRBV21-1 and J is TRBJ1-2. TRBV21-1 is a known pseudogene. The CDR3 consists of 10 residues. The CDR3 DNA is TGTGCCAGCAGCCCGGGTGGCTACACCTTC. This codes for CASSPGGYTF.

The V call is TRBV13, the J call TRBJ2-6, with D perhaps matching TRBD2 (6 bases). The germline V gene encodes CDR1 PRHDT and CDR2 FYEKMQ (reference sequence). The CDR3 runs to 17 residues. Deletions cut 1 base from V and 0 bases from J, with 10 bases between. CDR3 residues: CASSLVQGLSGANVLTF. The CDR3, as DNA: TGTGCCAGCAGCTTAGTGCAGGGACTCTCTGGGGCCAACGTCCTGACTTTC.

The chain's CDR3 is CASSLVGGSEQYF. As DNA, the CDR3 is TGTGCCAGCAGCTTAGTAGGAGGGAGTGAGCAGTACTTC. The chain has TRBV7-2 and TRBJ2-7; a possible D gene is TRBD2 (6 bases). Germline assignment: CDR1 SGHTA and CDR2 FQGNSA. V shed 1 base and J shed 7 bases, with 11 bases lying between them. The CDR3 totals 13 residues.

V usage is TRBV3-1 (or the pseudogene TRBV3-2) and J usage is TRBJ1-5; no definite D call. V was pared by 1 base and J by 0 bases, with 7 bases between. Germline V gene sequence: CDR1 LGHDT, CDR2 YNNKEL (reference sequence). The CDR3 is made up of 15 amino acids. CDR3 region: CASSQGHYSNQPQHF. In DNA form, the CDR3 reads TGTGCCAGCAGCCAAGGTCACTATAGCAATCAGCCCCAGCATTTT.

This chain connects TRBV30 to TRBJ1-5, with unresolved D. The CDR3 is made up of 12 amino acids. Germline CDR1 is GTSNPN and CDR2 is SVGIG (reference sequence). Trimming took 0 bases from V and 3 from J, leaving 3 bases between them. Here the CDR3 DNA reads TGTGCCTGGAGTGTGTACAATCAGCCCCAGCATTTT. Amino acid sequence: CAWSVYNQPQHF. The full variable domain, rest sourced from reference TRBV30 and TRBJ1-5, is SQTIHQWPATLVQPVGSPLSLECTVEGTSNPNLYWYRQAAGRGLQLLFYSVGIGQISSEVPQNLSASRPQDRQFILSSKKLLLSDSGFYLCAWSVYNQPQHFGDGTRLSIL.

The chain is built from TRBV7-2 and TRBJ2-2; 11 positions agree with TRBD1. The CDR3 is made up of 16 amino acids. The germline gives CDR1 SGHTA, CDR2 FQGNSA. The J segment lost 3 bases and the V segment lost 4 bases, leaving 4 bases of the junction unmatched. The CDR3 DNA is TGTGCCAGCAGCTCGGACAGGGGGCAGGACACCGGGGAGCTGTTTTTT. Its translation: CASSSDRGQDTGELFF.

The sample holds one count of this clone. The chain employs TRBV7-9 and TRBJ1-6; no firm D call. Germline V gene lookup returns CDR1 SEHNR and CDR2 FQNEAQ (reference sequence). Trimming left V 5 bases short and J 8 bases short, with 16 bases between. The CDR3 sequence is 15 residues long. CDR3 in amino acids: CASSTRAGNDSPLHF. The CDR3 DNA reads TGTGCCAGCAGCACCCGGGCCGGGAATGATTCACCCCTCCACTTT. The entire variable domain, with the rest obtained from reference TRBV7-9 and TRBJ1-6, is as follows: DTGVSQNPRHKITKRGQNVTFRCDPISEHNRLYWYRQTLGQGPEFLTYFQNEAQLEKSRLLSDRFSAERPKGSFSTLEIQRTEQGDSAMYLCASSTRAGNDSPLHFGNGTRLTVT.

The sample holds one count of this clone. J is TRBJ1-6 and V is TRBV5-6; no clear D gene. The CDR3 is 14 residues long. Per germline, CDR1 SGHDT and CDR2 YYEEEE. Trimming removed 0 bases at V and 5 bases at J, with 6 bases between. In DNA, the CDR3 is TGTGCCAGCAGCTTGGGGGCTCATAATTCACCCCTCCACTTT. Protein sequence: CASSLGAHNSPLHF.

The CDR3 loop is CASSTGQQRRETQYF. DNA of the CDR3: TGTGCCAGCTCAACGGGACAGCAAAGACGAGAGACCCAGTACTTC. This chain joins TRBV18 and TRBJ2-5; 7 bases agree with TRBD1. CDR3 length: 15 residues. The J segment lost 4 bases and the V segment lost 5 bases, leaving 10 bases of the junction unmatched. CDR1 is KGHSH and CDR2 is LQKENI in the germline V gene.

The chain has TRBV4-3 and TRBJ2-7; 7 bases fit TRBD2. V lost 0 bases and J lost 3; bases outside the gene matches: 2. CDR1 and CDR2 from the germline V gene are LGHNA and YSLEER. CDR3 length equals 14 residues. In DNA, the CDR3 is TGCGCCAGCAGCCAAGACTGGACTAGCTACGAGCAGTACTTC. As protein: CASSQDWTSYEQYF.

The chain joins TRBV30 to TRBJ1-6; 8 bases map to TRBD1. After removal of 4 bases from V and 10 bases from J, the junction contained 12 bases not matched to a gene. The CDR3 has 15 residues. CDR1 is GTSNPN and CDR2 is SVGIG in the germline V gene (reference sequence). DNA of the CDR3: TGTGCCTGGACCCAGACAGGGGCCCAGGACTCACCCCTCCACTTT. Translating it yields CAWTQTGAQDSPLHF.